The present entry profiles one TCR beta chain with its context. The target antigen is unknown. This same CDR3 is encoded by further DNA sequences in the sample. This sample was taken from a study of cytomegalovirus exposure and HLA in healthy donors. Study-wide results and caveats: Presence/absence analyses treated sequencing depth as roughly uniform across donors.

Trimming left V 5 bases short and J 4 bases short, with 11 bases between. There are 13 residues in the CDR3. Germline V gives CDR1 MDHEN, CDR2 SYDVKM. Primers: 60 Vbeta forward and 13 Jbeta reverse. Some clones are missing from TCRdb's copy, which holds only in-frame ones; the method was immunoSEQ multiplex PCR. The sample has about 190,000 clones; 70% to 80% are singletons. The V call is TRBV28, the J call TRBJ1-2, with D possibly matching TRBD1 (6 bases). This sequence originates from a woman aged 30 to 39 in good health and CMV-seropositive. Sample: PBMCs. CDR3 residues: CASSLQGVYGYTF. The CDR3 DNA reads as TGTGCCAGCAGTCTACAGGGAGTCTATGGCTACACCTTC.